This TCR beta chain was captured by sequencing in a study of blood T cell repertoires in COVID-19. Original methodology: How many nucleated cells were present was estimated from reference gene primer amplification. Profiled with immunoSEQ multiplex PCR; TCRdb holds only in-frame clones, not every one. V and J calls and clone size are those listed in that table; D and trimming were worked out from the DNA. Of about 500,000 clones listed, about 91% were seen once; the top ten hold roughly 0.84%. The length of the CDR3 is 16 residues. CDR1 is SGHAT, CDR2 FQDESV, per germline (reference sequence). V lost 3 bases to trimming and J lost 3 bases; unmatched junction nucleotides: 7. The Seattle patients joined while their infection was active and were tracked longitudinally afterward.

This chain joins TRBV11-1 and TRBJ1-1; 10 bases line up with TRBD1. Specimen: peripheral blood. This TCR came from a man younger than 35 with COVID-19, enrolled during active disease. The CDR3 DNA sequence: TGTGCCAGCAGCTTTTCCCGAGGACAGGGGGACACTGAAGCTTTCTTT. Its translation is CASSFSRGQGDTEAFF.